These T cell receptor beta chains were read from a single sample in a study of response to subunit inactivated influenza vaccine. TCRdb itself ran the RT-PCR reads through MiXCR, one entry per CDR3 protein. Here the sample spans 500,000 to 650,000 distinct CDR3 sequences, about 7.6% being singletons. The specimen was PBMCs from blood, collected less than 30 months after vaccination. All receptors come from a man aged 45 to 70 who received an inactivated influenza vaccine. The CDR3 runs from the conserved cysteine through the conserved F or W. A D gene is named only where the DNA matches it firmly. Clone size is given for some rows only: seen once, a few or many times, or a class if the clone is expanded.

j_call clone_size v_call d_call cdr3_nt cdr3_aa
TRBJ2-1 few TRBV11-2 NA TGTGCCAGCAGCTTAGTATCGCCGGGCCGATTTCTGAACAATGAGCAGTTCTTC CASSLVSPGRFLNNEQFF
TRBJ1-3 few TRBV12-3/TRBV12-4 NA TGTGCCAGCAGTGAAAGGAACTCTGGAAACACCATATATTTT CASSERNSGNTIYF
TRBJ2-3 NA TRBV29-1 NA TGCAGCGTTGTCTGGGGGCAGGCAGATACGCAGTATTTT CSVVWGQADTQYF
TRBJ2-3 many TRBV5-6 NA TGTGCCAGCAGCTTGGCCGGCAGGGGAGGCACAGATACGCAGTATTTT CASSLAGRGGTDTQYF
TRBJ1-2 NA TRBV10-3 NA TGTGCCATCAGCTCGACAGGAGGGGCTAACTATGGCTACACCTTC CAISSTGGANYGYTF
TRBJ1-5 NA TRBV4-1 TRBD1 TGCGCCAGCAGCCAAGGGAACAGGGGAAGAAATCAGCCCCAGCATTTT CASSQGNRGRNQPQHF
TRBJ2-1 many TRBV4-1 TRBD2 TGCGCCAGCAGCCAACTAGCGGGGGGTCGGTCCTACAATGAGCAGTTCTTC CASSQLAGGRSYNEQFF
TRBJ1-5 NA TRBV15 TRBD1 TGTGCCACCAGCGACCGACAGGGATTGTTTCCCCAGCATTTT CATSDRQGLFPQHF
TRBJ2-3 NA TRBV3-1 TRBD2 TGTGCCAGCAGCCAAGATACGGGAGGGAGCACAGATACGCAGTATTTT CASSQDTGGSTDTQYF
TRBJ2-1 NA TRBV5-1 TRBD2 TGCGCCAGCAGCCCAAGAACCCGCGGGAGGGCCTACAATGAGCAGTTCTTC CASSPRTRGRAYNEQFF
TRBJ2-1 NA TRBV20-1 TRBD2 TGCAGTGCTGCTCCCGGGACTAGCGTATACAATGAGCAGTTCTTC CSAAPGTSVYNEQFF
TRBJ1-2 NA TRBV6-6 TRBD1 TGTGCCAGCAGTCCAGGGGGCACAGAGGGCTACACCTTC CASSPGGTEGYTF
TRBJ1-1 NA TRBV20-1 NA TGCAGTGCTAGTGCCACAGGGCCTGAAGCTTTCTTT CSASATGPEAFF
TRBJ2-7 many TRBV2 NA TGTGCCAGCAGTGATCTCGCGGGGTTCTACGAGCAGTACTTC CASSDLAGFYEQYF
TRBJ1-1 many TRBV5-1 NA TGCGCCAGCAGCTTGGTTGCCGGACAACATACCCTGGGACGAAACACTGAAGCTTTCTTT CASSLVAGQHTLGRNTEAFF
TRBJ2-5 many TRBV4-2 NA TGTGCCAGCAGCCAAGACAGACAGGTCTCGGAGACCCAGTACTTC CASSQDRQVSETQYF
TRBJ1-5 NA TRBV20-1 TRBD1 TGCAGTGCTGACAGGGGTGGCAATCAGCCCCAGCATTTT CSADRGGNQPQHF
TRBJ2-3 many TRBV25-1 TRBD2 TGTGCCAGCAGTGATCTGACTAGCATCGCCACAGATACGCAGTATTTT CASSDLTSIATDTQYF
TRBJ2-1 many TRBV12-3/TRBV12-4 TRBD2 TGTGCCAGCAGACACACTAGCGGGAGGTCCTACAATGAGCAGTTCTTC CASRHTSGRSYNEQFF
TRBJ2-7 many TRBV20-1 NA TGCAGTGCTAGCAACCCGTTAGTCGTCGAGCAGTACTTC CSASNPLVVEQYF
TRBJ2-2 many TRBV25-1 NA TGTGCCAGCAGTGAAGGCACCGGGGAGCTGTTTTTT CASSEGTGELFF
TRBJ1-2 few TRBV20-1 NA TGCAGTGCTAGAGATAAGGGTTGGGGCTATGGCTACACCTTC CSARDKGWGYGYTF
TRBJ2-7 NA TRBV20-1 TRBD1 TGCAGTGCTAGAGAGACAGGGCATCCCCCCGAGCAGTACTTC CSARETGHPPEQYF
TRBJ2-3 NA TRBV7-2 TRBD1 TGTGCCAGCAGTCGTACTCGGACAGGGCCCACAGATACGCAGTATTTT CASSRTRTGPTDTQYF
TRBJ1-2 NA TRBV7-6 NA TGTGCCAGCAGCTCCCAACAGGGTAGCTATGGCTACACCTTC CASSSQQGSYGYTF
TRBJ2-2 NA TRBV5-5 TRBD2 TGTGCCAGCAGCTTGGCTAGCGGGAGGAACACCGGGGAGCTGTTTTTT CASSLASGRNTGELFF
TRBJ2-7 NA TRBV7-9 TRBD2 TGTGCCAGCAGCCCGGGGGAGGGGAGAAGCTCCTACGAGCAGTACTTC CASSPGEGRSSYEQYF
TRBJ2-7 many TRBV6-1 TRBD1 TGTGCCAGAGGGACAGGGGGGGTGGAGCAGTACTTC CARGTGGVEQYF
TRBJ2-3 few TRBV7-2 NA TGTGCCAGCAGCTCACTAGCTCACGGCACAGATACGCAGTATTTT CASSSLAHGTDTQYF
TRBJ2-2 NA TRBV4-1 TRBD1 TGCGCCAGCAGCCCCTCAGGGGGTTTTAACACCGGGGAGCTGTTTTTT CASSPSGGFNTGELFF
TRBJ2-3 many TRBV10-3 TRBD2 TGTGCCATCGCCCCCCGTCGGAGCGGGGAAGATACGCAGTATTTT CAIAPRRSGEDTQYF
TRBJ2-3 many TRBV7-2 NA TGTGCCAGCAGCTTAGCGGTGCGGGGCACAGATACGCAGTATTTT CASSLAVRGTDTQYF
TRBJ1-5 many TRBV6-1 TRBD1 TGTGCCAGCAGTGAAACGGGGACAGGGGGCGGGTCCCAGCATTTT CASSETGTGGGSQHF
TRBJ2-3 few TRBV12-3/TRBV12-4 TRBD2 TGTGCCAGCAGTTTTTCAGCGGGAGGCCGGTTGGAGTATTTT CASSFSAGGRLEYF
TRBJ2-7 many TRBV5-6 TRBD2 TGTGCCAGCAGCTACGGGACTAGCGACGAGCAGTACTTC CASSYGTSDEQYF
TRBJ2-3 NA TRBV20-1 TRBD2 TGCAGTGCTAGAGATCCCGCTAGCGGGACCCTCGGAGATACGCAGTATTTT CSARDPASGTLGDTQYF
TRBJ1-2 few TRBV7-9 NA TGTGCCAGCAGCTTAGATTTTCAGGCAGGGCGTCGTGGCTACACCTTC CASSLDFQAGRRGYTF